Listed here are 15 T cell receptor beta chains from one sample, sequenced in a study of blood T cell repertoires in COVID-19. The protocol was immunoSEQ multiplex PCR, while the TCRdb copy is restricted to in-frame clones and leaves out a portion. The table lists 370,000 or so clones, 81% of them singletons, with 1.1% in the top ten. The sample taken for sequencing was peripheral blood. These receptors originate from a human donor with acute or convalescent COVID-19. The donor label of this sample is uncertain.

In this sample, this clone turned up a few times. This chain links TRBV30 with TRBJ1-2; no reliable D call. Per germline, CDR1 GTSNPN and CDR2 SVGIG (reference sequence). V lost 7 bases and J 1 base, leaving 7 bases between the germline ends. The CDR3 spans 11 residues. The CDR3 bases are TGTGCCTCCTTAATTAACTATGGCTACACCTTC. Its translation is CASLINYGYTF.

The chain uses TRBV5-5 and TRBJ2-5; D not certain. Germline V gives CDR1 SGHKS, CDR2 YYEKEE (reference sequence). The CDR3 sequence is 15 residues long. V was clipped by 1 base and J by 0 bases, with 10 bases between them. The CDR3: CASSLNVLHQETQYF. Written as DNA, the CDR3 is TGTGCCAGCAGCTTGAATGTCCTCCACCAAGAGACCCAGTACTTC.

This clone showed up just a few times. The chain is built from TRBV28 and TRBJ2-6; possible D gene TRBD1, 5 bases. Germline V lookup: CDR1 MDHEN, CDR2 SYDVKM. The CDR3 contains 19 residues. V lost 4 bases and J lost 1, with 20 bases in between. CDR3 amino acids: CASSSSREGARSGANVLTF. CDR3 DNA sequence: TGTGCCAGCAGTTCCTCCCGTGAAGGGGCGAGATCTGGGGCCAACGTCCTGACTTTC.

The gene calls are TRBV10-3 and TRBJ1-4; TRBD1 is a possible D gene (5 bases). The length of the CDR3 is 16 residues. V dropped 8 bases and J dropped 2 bases, with 18 bases sitting between them. Germline-derived CDR1 and CDR2 are ENHRY and SYGVKD. CDR3 protein: CAIPIGGVVTNEKLFF. CDR3 nucleotides: TGTGCCATCCCTATCGGAGGGGTAGTCACTAATGAAAAACTGTTTTTT.

The chain carries TRBV7-2 and TRBJ2-7, with TRBD1 identical over 8 bases. The CDR3 consists of 15 residues. Germline assignment: CDR1 SGHTA and CDR2 FQGNSA. V lost 3 bases, J lost 3 bases, and 7 bases stayed unmatched. As DNA, the CDR3 is TGTGCCAGCAGCTTTGGCGGGACAGGTAACTACGAGCAGTACTTC. Amino acids: CASSFGGTGNYEQYF.

This clone was observed a handful of times. The rearrangement uses TRBV5-1 and TRBJ1-5, with D tentatively TRBD1 (5 bases). CDR1 and CDR2 (germline): SGHRS, YFSETQ. V shed 2 bases and J shed 0 bases, with 9 bases lying between them. The CDR3 is 15 amino acids. The CDR3 DNA reads TGCGCCAGCAGCTTCCGGGGGAATAGCAATCAGCCCCAGCATTTT. Protein: CASSFRGNSNQPQHF.

The chain couples TRBV20-1 to TRBJ1-5; D not certain. Germline V gives CDR1 DFQATT, CDR2 SNEGSKA (reference sequence). Trimming cost V 3 bases and J 0 bases, with 12 bases left between them. This CDR3 comprises 15 residues. The CDR3 sequence: CSASGRRDSNQPQHF. The DNA for the CDR3 is TGCAGTGCTAGTGGCAGGAGGGATAGCAATCAGCCCCAGCATTTT.

The genes are TRBV6-5 and TRBJ2-4; possible D gene TRBD2, 6 bases. V was pared by 5 bases and J by 1 base, with 12 bases between. CDR1 is MNHEY and CDR2 is SVGAGI in the germline V gene. This CDR3 has 15 residues. CDR3 nucleotide sequence: TGTGCCAGCAGTATTGGACGGGGGGCCAAAAACATTCAGTACTTC. Its translation: CASSIGRGAKNIQYF.

This clone was picked up a small number of times. The chain couples TRBV28 to TRBJ2-7, with D perhaps matching TRBD1 (7 bases). CDR3 length equals 16 residues. The germline V gene encodes CDR1 MDHEN and CDR2 SYDVKM. V gave up 7 bases and J gave up 5 bases, with 24 bases separating them. CDR3 protein: CASTNPRGTLRHEQYF. The CDR3 bases are TGTGCCAGCACTAATCCCAGGGGGACTCTCAGGCACGAGCAGTACTTC.

The rearrangement links TRBV27 to TRBJ1-6; D gene uncertain. The CDR3 length is 15 residues. Per germline, CDR1 MNHEY and CDR2 SMNVEV (reference sequence). V was trimmed by 4 bases and J by 1 base, leaving 8 bases between them. The CDR3 DNA sequence: TGTGCCAGCAGTTCCCTCAGGTCCTATAATTCACCCCTCCACTTT. This encodes CASSSLRSYNSPLHF.

This clone was recorded a few times. V is TRBV5-1 and J is TRBJ2-3; 8 bases agree with TRBD1. This CDR3 is built from 15 residues. The J segment lost 0 bases and the V segment lost 4 bases, leaving 4 bases of the junction unmatched. CDR1 and CDR2 (germline): SGHRS, YFSETQ. CDR3 nucleotides: TGCGCCAGCAGCACCCAGGGGGCTAGCACAGATACGCAGTATTTT. It codes for CASSTQGASTDTQYF.

The rearrangement links TRBV11-2 to TRBJ2-1; 8 positions agree with TRBD2. CDR3 length equals 16 residues. Losses at the gene ends were 3 bases for V and 5 bases for J; bases not matched to a gene: 9. Germline values: CDR1 SGHAT, CDR2 FQNNGV. In DNA form, the CDR3 reads TGTGCCAGCAGCTTGATCAAAGTAGCGGGGAACAATGAGCAGTTCTTC. It is translated as CASSLIKVAGNNEQFF.

Regarding this clone: A much larger clone lies a single base off, so this may be a read error. J is TRBJ1-2 and V is TRBV2, with TRBD1 identical over 9 bases. Germline V gene lookup returns CDR1 SNHLY and CDR2 FYNNEI. The CDR3 loop spans 13 amino acids. V gave up 6 bases and J gave up 5 bases; unmatched junction bases: 4. The CDR3 sequence is CASRAGTGYGYTF. Written as DNA, the CDR3 is TGTGCCAGCAGAGCCGGGACAGGGTATGGCTACACCTTC.

This clone was counted a single time. The rearrangement joins TRBV6-5 to TRBJ1-5; 7 bases fit TRBD1. V gave up 6 bases and J gave up 2 bases; unmatched junction bases: 7. The CDR3 loop spans 15 amino acids. Germline V CDR1 and CDR2: MNHEY, SVGAGI. This CDR3 is CASRPPGQRNQPQHF. The CDR3 nucleotides are TGTGCCAGCAGGCCCCCGGGACAGCGCAATCAGCCCCAGCATTTT.

This sequence joins TRBV5-1 and TRBJ2-2; 9 nucleotides match TRBD1. J gave up 2 bases and V 4 bases, and 3 bases lay outside the gene matches. From germline, CDR1 is SGHRS and CDR2 YFSETQ. The CDR3 length is 15 residues. CDR3 in amino acids: CASSGDRVNTGELFF. CDR3 in DNA: TGCGCCAGCAGCGGGGACAGGGTAAACACCGGGGAGCTGTTTTTT.